This T cell receptor (beta chain) was documented in a study of human T cells and chemical hapten exposure. As for the study in general: Weekly scalp doses of diphenylcyclopropenone were given to patients during the roughly 24-week study.

This clonotype was counted at least ten times. TCRdb re-derived calls from the RACE reads in MiXCR, one entry per CDR3 protein. The sample records about 95,000 distinct CDR3 sequences, over 10% being singletons. The CDR3 length is 14 residues. Germline V lookup: CDR1 MNHEY, CDR2 SMNVEV (reference sequence). The ends were cut back, 3 bases at V and 9 bases at J, with 12 bases in the middle. As to time point: patch test 2, 6 weeks after DPC sensitization. Noted treatment: therapeutic diphenylcyclopropenone sensitization with weekly scalp DPC. Unseparated into fractions, whole blood served as the source from which total RNA was extracted.

The receptor was derived from a woman aged 40 to 55 with alopecia areata. Some clones in this sample may be carry-over from other donors' samples. This chain uses TRBV27 with TRBJ1-6; tentative D call: TRBD1 (6 bases). This sample comprised whole blood, obtained in connection with sensitization to the hapten diphenylcyclopropenone (DPC). In nucleotides, the CDR3 is TGTGCCAGCAGTTTGGGGGGGCGAGTTTCACCCCTCCACTTT. Translated: CASSLGGRVSPLHF.